This T cell receptor (beta chain) stems from a study of T cell responses to AZD1222 COVID-19 vaccine. Trimming removed 6 bases from V and 0 bases from J, with 6 bases in between. The germline gives CDR1 LNHDA, CDR2 SQIVND (reference sequence). The CDR3 spans 13 residues. Measured with immunoSEQ multiplex PCR; TCRdb has only the in-frame clones, and not every one. The sample lists some 110,000 clones; around 88% were seen once. This clone was recorded a few times. The input for sequencing was peripheral blood, taken 28 days after the second AZD1222 dose. The source is an adult who received the AZD1222 COVID-19 vaccine. The V and J genes are TRBV19 and TRBJ1-3; D call uncertain. DNA for the CDR3: TGTGCCAGTAGACAGAACTCTGGAAACACCATATATTTT. Translation gives CASRQNSGNTIYF.